A single sample is the source of the 27 T cell receptor beta chains below, sequenced in a study of CXCR3-negative and CXCR3-positive naive CD8 T cells (dated by TCRdb to about 2019). For sequencing, a NextSeq 550 was employed. The Human TCR Profiling Kit (MiLaboratory) was used to prepare UMI-labeled 5' RACE TRB cDNA libraries. Through TCRdb reprocessing, the reads give one entry per CDR3 protein sequence; DNA is omitted. The sample table gives some 22,000 distinct CDR3 sequences. The ten largest clones take up 15% to 25% of the sample. Sequencing was done on a sample of memory CD8+ T cells from blood. The cell subset or site label, read with the paper, signifies: conventional CD8+ memory T cells (TMEM), sorted as controls. These receptors were collected from a human donor in good health. Some clones in this sample may be carry-over from other donors' samples.

This chain uses TRBV25-1 with TRBJ2-7; TCRdb designates TRBD1, a call that cannot be tested without DNA. CDR1 and CDR2 from the germline V gene are MGHDK and SYGVNS. The CDR3 covers 17 residues. The CDR3 here is CASSTGVVPGRSYEQYF.

The chain couples TRBV11-3 to TRBJ2-7. The CDR3 has 14 amino acids. The germline V gene encodes CDR1 SGHNT and CDR2 YENEEA. The CDR3 sequence is CASSFSRQPYEQYF.

This chain links TRBV7-2 with TRBJ2-2; TCRdb's assignment of TRBD2 cannot be checked, as there is no DNA. Germline CDR1 reads SGHTA; CDR2 reads FQGNSA. The CDR3 contains 18 residues. The CDR3 protein is CASSLAWFSGVDTGELFF.

The rearrangement links TRBV5-6 to TRBJ1-2; TCRdb indicates TRBD1, and absent DNA this call remains unverified. In germline, CDR1 is SGHDT, CDR2 YYEEEE. The CDR3 covers 14 residues. CDR3 protein: CASSLEGGSPGYTF.

The chain has TRBV2 and TRBJ1-1. The CDR3 covers 11 residues. Per germline, CDR1 SNHLY and CDR2 FYNNEI. The CDR3 reads CASSAGIEAFF.

The chain employs TRBV11-2 and TRBJ2-5; TCRdb selects TRBD1, and the lack of DNA leaves this call unchecked. CDR3 length: 14 residues. Germline V CDR1 and CDR2: SGHAT, FQNNGV. The CDR3 loop is CASGTGQIQETQYF.

The chain carries TRBV9 and TRBJ1-1; TCRdb calls TRBD1, which cannot be checked without DNA. Germline-derived CDR1 and CDR2 are SGDLS and YYNGEE. CDR3 length equals 14 residues. Here the CDR3 reads CASSVVTGGTEAFF.

The V call is TRBV10-3, the J call TRBJ2-6. The CDR3 totals 14 residues. In germline, CDR1 is ENHRY, CDR2 SYGVKD. The CDR3: CAISRSSGANVLTF.

The J gene is TRBJ2-7, the V gene TRBV7-9; the D gene TCRdb calls, TRBD1, cannot be checked with no DNA. Germline CDR1 and CDR2: SEHNR and FQNEAQ (reference sequence). The CDR3 is made up of 12 amino acids. The CDR3 sequence: CASSPLGSEQYF.

The gene calls are TRBV3-1 and TRBJ2-5; TCRdb names TRBD2, which stays unverified in the absence of DNA. The CDR3 loop spans 16 amino acids. Germline-derived CDR1 and CDR2 are LGHDT and YNNKEL (reference sequence). The CDR3: CASSRPGRDSQETQYF.

The V and J genes are TRBV7-9 and TRBJ2-2. Germline V lookup: CDR1 SEHNR, CDR2 FQNEAQ (reference sequence). The CDR3 runs to 17 residues. CDR3 amino acids: CASSLPGYSANTGELFF.

The chain recombines TRBV7-2 with TRBJ2-7; TCRdb lists TRBD2, though no DNA is available to test this call. The CDR3 runs to 15 residues. The germline V gene encodes CDR1 SGHTA and CDR2 FQGNSA. The chain's CDR3 is CASSSLAGGPYEQYF.

The chain employs TRBV28 and TRBJ1-4. This CDR3 spans 15 amino acids. Looked up from germline, CDR1 is MDHEN and CDR2 is SYDVKM. CDR3: CASSPRRAPAEKLFF. The variable domain in full, completed from reference TRBV28 and TRBJ1-4, reads DVKVTQSSRYLVKRTGEKVFLECVQDMDHENMFWYRQDPGLGLRLIYFSYDVKMKEKGDIPEGYSVSREKKERFSLILESASTNQTSMYLCASSPRRAPAEKLFFGSGTQLSVL.

The genes are TRBV5-5 and TRBJ2-7. The germline V gene has CDR1 SGHKS and CDR2 YYEKEE (reference sequence). The CDR3 consists of 13 residues. CDR3 in amino acids: CASSPGPTYEQYF.

The chain employs TRBV11-3 and TRBJ2-1. CDR1 is SGHNT and CDR2 is YENEEA in the germline V gene. CDR3 length: 15 amino acids. The chain's CDR3 is CASSSLSSGYNEQFF.

The rearrangement joins TRBV2 to TRBJ2-7; TCRdb picks TRBD1, but there is no DNA to check that call. The CDR3 is 14 residues long. The V gene's germline CDR1 is SNHLY and CDR2 FYNNEI. The CDR3: CASSAPGQSYEQYF.

V usage is TRBV18 and J usage is TRBJ2-7. Looked up from germline, CDR1 is KGHSH and CDR2 is LQKENI. This CDR3 is 14 amino acids long. This chain's CDR3 is CASSPPSGSHEQYF.

The CDR3 region is CASSPSGSDYYEQYF. The V gene is TRBV7-2, the J gene TRBJ2-7; TCRdb designates TRBD2, a call that cannot be tested without DNA. Per germline, CDR1 SGHTA and CDR2 FQGNSA. CDR3 length equals 15 residues.

The chain employs TRBV5-1 and TRBJ1-1. This CDR3 comprises 15 residues. Germline-derived CDR1 and CDR2 are SGHRS and YFSETQ. This CDR3 is CASSGGVQMNTEAFF.

This rearrangement joins TRBV20-1 to TRBJ2-4; no DNA is available, so the TRBD2 call from TCRdb remains unchecked. Germline loops: CDR1 DFQATT, CDR2 SNEGSKA (reference sequence). The CDR3 spans 14 residues. CDR3 loop: CSASGREEGHIQYF.

The chain joins TRBV7-2 to TRBJ2-7. Looked up from germline, CDR1 is SGHTA and CDR2 is FQGNSA. The CDR3 loop spans 13 amino acids. CDR3 amino acids: CASSLPSSYEQYF.

The chain carries TRBV28 and TRBJ2-3; TCRdb's D gene call, TRBD1, goes unchecked for lack of DNA. CDR1 and CDR2 (germline): MDHEN, SYDVKM. This CDR3 is 15 amino acids long. The CDR3 loop is CASSSGTGDVDTQYF.

This sequence joins TRBV29-1 and TRBJ2-7. Germline V gene sequence: CDR1 SQVTM, CDR2 ANQGSEA. This CDR3 spans 13 amino acids. CDR3 sequence: CSVEEQESYEQYF.

The V and J genes are TRBV27 and TRBJ2-1; without DNA, the TCRdb call of TRBD1 cannot be checked. CDR3 length: 14 residues. The germline V gene has CDR1 MNHEY and CDR2 SMNVEV (reference sequence). CDR3 amino acids: CASHSSPGYNEQFF.

The CDR3 region is CSVEDTGSYEQYF. This chain connects TRBV29-1 to TRBJ2-7; TCRdb names TRBD1, which stays unverified in the absence of DNA. From germline, CDR1 is SQVTM and CDR2 ANQGSEA. This CDR3 spans 13 amino acids.

V usage is TRBV29-1 and J usage is TRBJ2-2; the D call from TCRdb, TRBD1, cannot be confirmed without DNA. CDR1 is SQVTM and CDR2 is ANQGSEA in the germline V gene. The CDR3 runs 13 residues. This chain's CDR3 is CSVERRVGGELFF.

This sequence joins TRBV25-1 and TRBJ2-1; TCRdb gives TRBD2 as the D gene, but with no DNA this cannot be confirmed. The CDR3 runs to 15 residues. The germline V gene encodes CDR1 MGHDK and CDR2 SYGVNS. CDR3 loop: CASLGKASSYNEQFF. The whole variable domain, filled in from reference TRBV25-1 and TRBJ2-1, reads EADIYQTPRYLVIGTGKKITLECSQTMGHDKMYWYQQDPGMELHLIHYSYGVNSTEKGDLSSESTVSRIRTEHFPLTLESARPSHTSQYLCASLGKASSYNEQFFGPGTRLTVL.